This T cell receptor beta chain was recovered during a study of chronic HIV infection and antiretroviral therapy (dated by TCRdb to 2014 to 2015). V is pared back by 2 bases and J by 2 bases, with 10 bases lying between the germline termini. The germline V gene (reference sequence) sets CDR1 to LGHDT and CDR2 to YNNKEL. The CDR3 covers 14 residues, taking in both the cysteine and the phenylalanine. Just the 42-base CDR3 DNA is kept, in frame starting at base 1. A word on this clonotype: It has no known antigen specificity. The record has no base qualities; no much larger clone is one base away.

The library relied on 5' RACE. Sequencer: Illumina MiSeq. The public reads were run again by TCRdb, first through fastp at Q25 and then through MiXCR, and only productive beta chains were kept. Duplicate CDR3 protein sequences are folded into a single record with the most common DNA and genes. The sample table contains more than 25,000 distinct CDR3 sequences; only one count was recorded for 8% to 10% of them. Jointly, the top ten make up about 2.5% of the sample. The chain is encoded by TRBV3-1 joined to TRBJ2-7; D gene: possibly TRBD1, on 6 matching bases. The receptor was isolated from an adult who had HIV and had not received antiretroviral therapy, or was an uninfected healthy control (not recorded which). Specimen: peripheral blood. The CDR3 protein: CASSQTDRPYEQYF. In nucleotide form, the sequence is TGTGCCAGCAGCCAAACGGACAGACCCTACGAGCAGTACTTC.